A selection of T cell receptor beta chains follows, all from one sample in a study of CD8 T cells in Susac syndrome. TCRdb re-called the immunoSEQ multiplex PCR reads through MiXCR, storing one row per CDR3 protein. The sample records fewer than 200,000 distinct CDR3 sequences, about 91% being singletons. The sample comprised CD4+ T cells from PBMCs. Every receptor here comes from a human donor with Susac syndrome. CDR3s include the opening cysteine and the closing phenylalanine or tryptophan. D genes are given only for firm matches.

d_call	j_call	v_call	cdr3_aa
.	TRBJ2-3	TRBV11-2	CASKPRGVDTQYF
.	TRBJ1-1	TRBV5-1	CASSLEGGAVF
TRBD1	TRBJ2-3	TRBV5-4	CASRRLGTGADTQYF
.	TRBJ2-1	TRBV27	CASRILDSYNEQFF
TRBD1	TRBJ2-3	TRBV30	CAWSPTGSSTDTQYF
TRBD2	TRBJ2-4	TRBV20-1	CSASRLADFKNIQYF
.	TRBJ1-4	TRBV3-1	CASSQDRGFREKLFF
.	TRBJ2-7	TRBV9	CASSVSGRGGESEQYF
.	TRBJ1-2	TRBV3-1	CASSQSSGYTF
TRBD2	TRBJ2-5	TRBV3-1	CASSRRGGQTQYF
.	TRBJ1-1	TRBV7-8	CASSTIDSANTEAFF
.	TRBJ1-5	TRBV12-5	CASVSLWLISQPQHF
.	TRBJ2-3	TRBV20-1	CSAKRSADTQYF
.	TRBJ1-2	TRBV28	CASIPSGNYGYTF
.	TRBJ1-1	TRBV6-5	CASRRQPVTEAFF
.	TRBJ1-2	TRBV7-9	CASSLRGGTSYGYTF
.	TRBJ2-5	TRBV27	CASSSALGRGGWETQYF
.	TRBJ1-1	TRBV28	CASSTSVAEAFF
TRBD2	TRBJ2-1	TRBV5-1	CASSSRTSPRGEQFF
.	TRBJ2-2	TRBV4-1	CASSQGQNTGELFF
TRBD2	TRBJ2-1	TRBV7-9	CASSSSGRRDNEQFF
.	TRBJ2-2	TRBV12-3/TRBV12-4	CASSLSRGNGELFF
TRBD1	TRBJ1-1	TRBV3-1	CASSQGQGVPGTEAFF
TRBD1	TRBJ2-1	TRBV12-3/TRBV12-4	CASSLVQGASMDEQFF
TRBD2	TRBJ2-3	TRBV24-1	CATSGGSGGRSTDTQYF
.	TRBJ1-4	TRBV5-1	CASSLGFQGNEKLFF
.	TRBJ2-1	TRBV7-2	CASSLGGGGGANEQFF
.	TRBJ1-5	TRBV7-2	CASSLEGMGSQPQHF
TRBD1	TRBJ1-5	TRBV12-3/TRBV12-4	CASLVGQGHNNQPQHF
TRBD1	TRBJ1-5	TRBV10-2	CASSGGTVNQPQHF
TRBD1	TRBJ1-2	TRBV6-5	CASSYSSGTGLKNYGYTF
.	TRBJ2-6	TRBV28	CASSLLNTGANVLTF
.	TRBJ1-6	TRBV4-2	CASRQNYNSPLHF
.	TRBJ1-1	TRBV5-5	CASSLIQEQEAFF
.	TRBJ2-2	TRBV12-3/TRBV12-4	CASKARGRGGATTGELFF
TRBD1	TRBJ2-5	TRBV28	CASSLGDRGAGGETQYF
.	TRBJ1-2	TRBV5-1	CASSMDSGTLYGYTF
TRBD2	TRBJ2-3	TRBV20-1	CSAPGGENTDTQYF
.	TRBJ1-1	TRBV6-8	CASSRDRHLTSTEAFF
.	TRBJ1-2	TRBV30	CAWSLGLGGYTF
.	TRBJ1-6	TRBV6-5	CASSYSLRARGGNSPLHF
.	TRBJ1-6	TRBV28	CASSLRTGHSPLHF
TRBD2	TRBJ2-4	TRBV20-1	CSAPGGLAKNIQYF
TRBD2	TRBJ2-1	TRBV7-2	CASSLVAGGGNEQFF
TRBD1	TRBJ1-1	TRBV20-1	CSARGTGVPEAFF
.	TRBJ1-2	TRBV28	CASSLFTAANYGYTF
.	TRBJ2-7	TRBV6-6	CASSNPDSIYEQYF
.	TRBJ2-5	TRBV29-1	CSVERGRGETQYF
TRBD1	TRBJ2-5	TRBV11-2	CASSPRDRAPETQYF
TRBD2	TRBJ2-1	TRBV6-5	CASSHGLAGIHEQFF
.	TRBJ1-5	TRBV7-9	CASSHRVDQPQHF
.	TRBJ2-1	TRBV6-5	CASSRTRRFDEQFF
TRBD2	TRBJ2-3	TRBV4-1	CASSQNLLTSGSLDTQYF